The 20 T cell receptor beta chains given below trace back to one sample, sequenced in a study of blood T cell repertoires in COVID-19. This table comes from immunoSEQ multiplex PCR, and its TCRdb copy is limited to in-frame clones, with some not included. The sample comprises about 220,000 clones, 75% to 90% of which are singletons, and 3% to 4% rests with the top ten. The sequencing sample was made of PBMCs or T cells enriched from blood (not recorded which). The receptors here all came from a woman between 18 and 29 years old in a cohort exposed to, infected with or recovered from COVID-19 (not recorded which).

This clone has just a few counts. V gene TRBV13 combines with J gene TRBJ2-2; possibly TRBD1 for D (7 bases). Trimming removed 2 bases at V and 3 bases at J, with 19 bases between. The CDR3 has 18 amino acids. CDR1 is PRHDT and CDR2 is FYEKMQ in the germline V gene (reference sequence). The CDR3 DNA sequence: TGTGCCAGCAGCTTAAGGGGCGGGACAGCAGTCCACACCGGGGAGCTGTTTTTT. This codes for CASSLRGGTAVHTGELFF.

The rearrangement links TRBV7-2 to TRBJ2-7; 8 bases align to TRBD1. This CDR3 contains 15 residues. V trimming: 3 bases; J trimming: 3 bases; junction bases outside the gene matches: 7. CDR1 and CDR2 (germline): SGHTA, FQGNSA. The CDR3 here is CASSLRTGLSYEQYF. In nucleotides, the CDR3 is TGTGCCAGCAGCTTGAGGACAGGGTTGAGCTACGAGCAGTACTTC.

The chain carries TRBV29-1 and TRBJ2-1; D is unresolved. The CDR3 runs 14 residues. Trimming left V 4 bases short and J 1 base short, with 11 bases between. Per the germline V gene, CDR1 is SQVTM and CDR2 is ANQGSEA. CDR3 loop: CSVGSAPSYNEQFF. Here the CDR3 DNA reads TGCAGCGTTGGCAGCGCACCTTCCTACAATGAGCAGTTCTTC.

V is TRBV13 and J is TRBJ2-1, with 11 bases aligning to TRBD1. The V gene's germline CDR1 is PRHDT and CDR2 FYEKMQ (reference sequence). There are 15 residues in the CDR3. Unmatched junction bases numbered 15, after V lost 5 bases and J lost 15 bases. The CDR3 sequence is CASSPGQGALLVPFF. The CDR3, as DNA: TGTGCCAGCAGCCCCGGACAGGGGGCTCTCCTAGTACCGTTCTTC.

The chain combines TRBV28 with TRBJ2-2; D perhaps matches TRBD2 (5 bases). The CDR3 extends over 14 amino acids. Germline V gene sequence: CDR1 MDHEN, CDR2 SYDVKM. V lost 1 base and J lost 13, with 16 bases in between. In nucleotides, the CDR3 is TGTGCCAGCAGTTTATCCCTTACCGGGGAAGGGCTGTTTTTT. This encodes CASSLSLTGEGLFF.

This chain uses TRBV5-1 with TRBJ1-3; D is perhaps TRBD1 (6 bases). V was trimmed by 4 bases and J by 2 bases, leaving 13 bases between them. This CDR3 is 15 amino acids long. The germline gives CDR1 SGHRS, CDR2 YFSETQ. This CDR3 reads CASSPGERPGNTIYF. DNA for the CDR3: TGCGCCAGCAGCCCAGGGGAGCGACCTGGAAACACCATATATTTT. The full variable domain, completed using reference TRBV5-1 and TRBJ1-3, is KAGVTQTPRYLIKTRGQQVTLSCSPISGHRSVSWYQQTPGQGLQFLFEYFSETQRNKGNFPGRFSGRQFSNSRSEMNVSTLELGDSALYLCASSPGERPGNTIYFGEGSWLTVV.

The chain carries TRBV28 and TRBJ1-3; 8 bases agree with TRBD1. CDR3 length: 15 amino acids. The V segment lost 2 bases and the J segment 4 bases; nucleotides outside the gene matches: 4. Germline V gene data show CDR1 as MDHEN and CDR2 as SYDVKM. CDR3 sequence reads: CASSLQGASGNTIYF. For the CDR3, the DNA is TGTGCCAGCAGTTTACAGGGGGCGAGCGGAAACACCATATATTTT.

As DNA, the CDR3 is TGTGCCAGCAGCCCGACAGGGGGCTCCTATGCCTATGGCTACACCTTC. It specifies CASSPTGGSYAYGYTF. The V gene is TRBV5-6, the J gene TRBJ1-2, with 10 bases matching TRBD1. CDR1 is SGHDT, CDR2 YYEEEE, per germline. The CDR3 runs 16 residues. The J segment lost 4 bases and the V segment lost 4 bases, leaving 10 bases of the junction unmatched.

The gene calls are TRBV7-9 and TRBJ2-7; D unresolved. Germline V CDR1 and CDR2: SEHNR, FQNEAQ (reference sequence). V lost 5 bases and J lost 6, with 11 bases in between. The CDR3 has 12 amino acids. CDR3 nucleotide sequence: TGTGCCAGCAGCATACCCCGGAGCGAGCAGTACTTC. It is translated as CASSIPRSEQYF.

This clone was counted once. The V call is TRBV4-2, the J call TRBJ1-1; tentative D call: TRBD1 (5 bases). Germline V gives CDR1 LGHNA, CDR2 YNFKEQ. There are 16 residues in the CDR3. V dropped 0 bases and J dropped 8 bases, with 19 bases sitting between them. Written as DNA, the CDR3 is TGTGCCAGCAGCCAAGAGGTAGGGGACTGGGAGTCCGAAGCTTTCTTT. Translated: CASSQEVGDWESEAFF.

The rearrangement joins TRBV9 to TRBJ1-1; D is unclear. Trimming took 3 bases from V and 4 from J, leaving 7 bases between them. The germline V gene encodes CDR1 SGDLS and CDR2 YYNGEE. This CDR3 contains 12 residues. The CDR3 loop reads CASSAGFTEAFF. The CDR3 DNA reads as TGTGCCAGCAGCGCGGGGTTCACTGAAGCTTTCTTT.

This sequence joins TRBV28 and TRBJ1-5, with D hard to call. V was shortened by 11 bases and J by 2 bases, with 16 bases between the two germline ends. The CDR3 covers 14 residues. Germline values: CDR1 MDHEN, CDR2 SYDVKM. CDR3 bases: TGTGCCGGGCAGGAACAGCGGGGCAATCAGCCCCAGCATTTT. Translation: CAGQEQRGNQPQHF.

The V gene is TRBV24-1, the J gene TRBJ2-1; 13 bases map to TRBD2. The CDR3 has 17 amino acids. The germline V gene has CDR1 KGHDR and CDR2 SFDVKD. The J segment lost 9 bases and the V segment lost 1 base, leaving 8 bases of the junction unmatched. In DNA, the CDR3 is TGTGCCACCAGTGATTTTAGCGGACTAGCGGGGGCGGCTGAGCAGTTCTTC. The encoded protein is CATSDFSGLAGAAEQFF.

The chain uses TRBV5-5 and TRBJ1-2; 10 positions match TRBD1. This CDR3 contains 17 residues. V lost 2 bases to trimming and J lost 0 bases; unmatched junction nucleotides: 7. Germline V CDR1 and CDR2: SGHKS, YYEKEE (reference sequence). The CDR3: CASSFGTGANPNYGYTF. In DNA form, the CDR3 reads TGTGCCAGCAGCTTCGGGACAGGGGCCAACCCTAACTATGGCTACACCTTC.

For the CDR3, the DNA is TGTGCCAGTAGTATAGACGCCGGGACTCGAGCCTACGAGCAGTACTTC. Its protein product is CASSIDAGTRAYEQYF. The chain links TRBV19 to TRBJ2-7, with D possibly being TRBD2 (6 bases). The CDR3 spans 16 residues. Trimming removed 0 bases at V and 2 bases at J, with 14 bases between. The germline CDR1 and CDR2 sequences are LNHDA and SQIVND (reference sequence).

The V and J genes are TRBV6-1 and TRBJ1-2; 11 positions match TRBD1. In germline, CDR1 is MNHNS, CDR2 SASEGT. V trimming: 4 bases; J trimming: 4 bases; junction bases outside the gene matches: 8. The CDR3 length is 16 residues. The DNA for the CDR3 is TGTGCCAGCAGTGCCAGGGACAGGGGGTCGATCTATGGCTACACCTTC. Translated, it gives CASSARDRGSIYGYTF.

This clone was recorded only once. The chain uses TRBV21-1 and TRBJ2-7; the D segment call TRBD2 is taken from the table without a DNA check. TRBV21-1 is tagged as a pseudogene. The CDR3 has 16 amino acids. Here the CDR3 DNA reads TGTGCCAGCAGCACCCCAAGACGGGGAGGGGTCTACGAGCAGTACTTC. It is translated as CASSTPRRGGVYEQYF.

DNA for the CDR3: TGTGCCAGTAAAGGCTGGGGCAGGGGCTCGGATCAGCCCCAGCATTTT. This encodes CASKGWGRGSDQPQHF. The J gene is TRBJ1-5, the V gene TRBV19, with a weak D call TRBD1 (6 bases). With 7 bases removed from V and 5 bases from J, the gap between germline ends came to 21 bases. CDR1 is LNHDA and CDR2 is SQIVND in the germline V gene (reference sequence). The CDR3 runs to 16 residues.

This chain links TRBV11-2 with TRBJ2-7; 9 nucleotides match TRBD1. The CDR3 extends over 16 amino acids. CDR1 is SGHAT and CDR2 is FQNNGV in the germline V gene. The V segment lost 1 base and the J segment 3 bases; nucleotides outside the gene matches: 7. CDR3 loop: CASSLGEGTGRYEQYF. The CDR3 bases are TGTGCCAGCAGCTTAGGGGAGGGGACAGGGCGCTACGAGCAGTACTTC.

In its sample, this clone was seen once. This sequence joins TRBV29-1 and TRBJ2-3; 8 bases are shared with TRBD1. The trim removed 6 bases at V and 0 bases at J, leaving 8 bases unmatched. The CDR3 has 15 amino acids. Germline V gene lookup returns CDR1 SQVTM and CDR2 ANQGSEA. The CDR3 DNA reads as TGCAGCGTGATGGTGGGACAGGCAAGCACAGATACGCAGTATTTT. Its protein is CSVMVGQASTDTQYF.